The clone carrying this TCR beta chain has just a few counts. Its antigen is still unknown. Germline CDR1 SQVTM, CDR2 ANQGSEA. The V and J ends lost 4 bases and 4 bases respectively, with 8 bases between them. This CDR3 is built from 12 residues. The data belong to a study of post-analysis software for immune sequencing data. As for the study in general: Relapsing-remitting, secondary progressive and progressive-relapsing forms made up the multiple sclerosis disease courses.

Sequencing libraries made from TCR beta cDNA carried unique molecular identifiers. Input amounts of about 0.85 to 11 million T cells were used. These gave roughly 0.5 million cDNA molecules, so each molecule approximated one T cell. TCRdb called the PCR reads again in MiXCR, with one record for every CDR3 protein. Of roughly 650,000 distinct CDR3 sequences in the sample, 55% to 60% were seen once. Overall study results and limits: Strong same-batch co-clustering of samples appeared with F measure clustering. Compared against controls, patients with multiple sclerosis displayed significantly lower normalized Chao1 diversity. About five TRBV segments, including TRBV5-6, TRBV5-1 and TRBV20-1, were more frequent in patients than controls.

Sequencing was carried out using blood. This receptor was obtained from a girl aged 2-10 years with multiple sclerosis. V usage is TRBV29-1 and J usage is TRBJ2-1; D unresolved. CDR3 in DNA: TGCAGCGTTGGCCCTGAGTACAATGAGCAGTTCTTC. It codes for CSVGPEYNEQFF.